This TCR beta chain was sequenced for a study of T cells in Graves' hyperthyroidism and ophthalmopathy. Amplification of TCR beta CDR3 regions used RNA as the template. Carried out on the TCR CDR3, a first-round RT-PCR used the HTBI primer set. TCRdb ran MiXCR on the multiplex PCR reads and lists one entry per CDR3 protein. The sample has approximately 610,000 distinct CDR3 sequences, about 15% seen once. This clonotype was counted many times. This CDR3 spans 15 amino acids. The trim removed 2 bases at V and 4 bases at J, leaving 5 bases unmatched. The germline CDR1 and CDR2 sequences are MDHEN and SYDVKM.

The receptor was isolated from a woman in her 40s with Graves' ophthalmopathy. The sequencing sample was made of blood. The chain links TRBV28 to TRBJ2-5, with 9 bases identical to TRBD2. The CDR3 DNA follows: TGTGCCAGCAGTTTAAGGGCGGGAGGGCTAGAGACCCAGTACTTC. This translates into CASSLRAGGLETQYF.